The following is a T cell receptor (beta chain) sequence with its context. In the original analysis: Estimates of nucleated cell counts were drawn from the amplification of reference gene primers. The method was immunoSEQ multiplex PCR; TCRdb's version includes in-frame clones alone and lacks a portion of them. V and J calls and clone size are given by that table; D and trimming were obtained from the DNA. The sample yields fewer than 250,000 clones, under 85% seen once. The junction had 7 bases not matched to a gene; V was cut back by 5 bases and J by 7 bases. The germline gives CDR1 LNHNV, CDR2 YYDKDF (reference sequence). This CDR3 is built from 15 residues. This sample is drawn from a study of blood T cell repertoires in COVID-19. Study details: The samples span acute and convalescent COVID-19 from the United States, Italy and Spain. PBMCs, B-cell-depleted T cells, or T cells were the source of the cDNA or gDNA that made up the material.

This chain links TRBV15 with TRBJ1-6; 8 nucleotides align to TRBD1. The sample comprised peripheral blood. This TCR was recovered from a human donor in a cohort sampled during active COVID-19. CDR3 in DNA: TGTGCCACCAGCGGACAGGGACAGGAAAATTCACCCCTCCACTTT. Encoded protein: CATSGQGQENSPLHF.